This T cell receptor (beta chain) came from a study of radiation and T cells in renal cell carcinoma. Overall study results and limits: Pretreatment tumor biopsies were lacking, so baseline clonotypes are unknown. Top tumor clonotypes rose in blood 2 weeks post-radiation, then contracted.

The time point is: blood 4 weeks post-SBRT, at nephrectomy. The treatment was: 15 Gy SBRT to primary tumor, nephrectomy 4 weeks later. TCRdb's copy holds only in-frame clones and misses some; the assay was immunoSEQ multiplex PCR. Of approximately 170,000 clones listed, about 88% are singletons. J lost 5 bases, V lost 6 bases, and 9 bases had no gene match. Per germline, CDR1 MDHEN and CDR2 SYDVKM. The CDR3 runs to 14 residues. Comment on this clone: Its antigen is as yet unknown.

This receptor was obtained from a woman between 50 and 59 years old with renal cell carcinoma. The chain couples TRBV28 to TRBJ1-2; 7 nucleotides match TRBD1. Sample: blood, taken from a patient whose treatment included radiotherapy and nephrectomy. DNA of the CDR3: TGTGCCAGCAGCCCGCCGGGACAGTTATATGGCTACACCTTC. It yields the protein CASSPPGQLYGYTF.